Detailed here is one TCR beta chain. The read comes to an end 3 residues before the CDR3 does, leaving the germline J gene to fill in the end. Germline CDR1 reads LNHDA; CDR2 reads SQIVND (reference sequence). The CDR3 has 15 amino acids. The V end was cut by 7 bases, the J end by 0 bases, with 13 bases between. This sample is part of a study of T cells in women clearing cervical HPV infection. All participants had a single incident cervical HPV16 infection, and prevalent HPV16 infections were excluded. Measured with immunoSEQ multiplex PCR; TCRdb has only the in-frame clones, and not every one. The table lists 30,000 to 35,000 clones.

The rearrangement uses TRBV19 and TRBJ1-5; D is uncertain. The sample was blood buffy coat. The TCR originated in a woman between 18 and 70 years old with a cervical HPV16 infection that either progressed to CIN3+ or cleared (not recorded which). The part of the CDR3 DNA that was read is TGTGCCAGTACCCGAACAGCTTATAGCAATCAGCCC. It codes for CASTRTAYSNQP. The entire CDR3 protein is CASTRTAYSNQPQHF.